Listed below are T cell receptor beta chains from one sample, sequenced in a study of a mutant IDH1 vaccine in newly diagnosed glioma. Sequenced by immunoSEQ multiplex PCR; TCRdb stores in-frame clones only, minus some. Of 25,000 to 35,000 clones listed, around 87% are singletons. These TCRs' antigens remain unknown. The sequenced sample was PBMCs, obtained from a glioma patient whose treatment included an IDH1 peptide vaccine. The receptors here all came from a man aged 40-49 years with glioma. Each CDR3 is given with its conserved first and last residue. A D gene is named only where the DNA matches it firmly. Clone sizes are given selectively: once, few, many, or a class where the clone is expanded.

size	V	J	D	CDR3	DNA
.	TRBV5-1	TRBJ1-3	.	CASSLVVGSGNTIYF	TGCGCCAGCAGCTTGGTGGTCGGGTCTGGAAACACCATATATTTT
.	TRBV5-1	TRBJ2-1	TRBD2	CASSLPPGRAYNEQFF	TGCGCCAGCAGCTTGCCCCCGGGGAGGGCCTACAATGAGCAGTTCTTC
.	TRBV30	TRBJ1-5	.	CAWSVRQVSNQPQHF	TGTGCCTGGAGTGTAAGACAGGTTAGCAATCAGCCCCAGCATTTT
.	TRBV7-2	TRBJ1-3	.	CASSLGRGAGNTIYF	TGTGCCAGCAGCTTAGGAAGAGGTGCTGGAAACACCATATATTTT
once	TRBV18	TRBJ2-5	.	CASSPFGGSETQYF	TGTGCCAGCTCACCCTTTGGGGGATCGGAGACCCAGTACTTC
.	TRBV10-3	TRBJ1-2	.	CAISEPGRSRGYTF	TGTGCCATCAGTGAGCCTGGACGAAGCCGTGGCTACACCTTC
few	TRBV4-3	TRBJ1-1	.	CASSQVARRDTEAFF	TGCGCCAGCAGCCAAGTTGCCAGGAGGGACACTGAAGCTTTCTTT
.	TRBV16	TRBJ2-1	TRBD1	CASSQGDRVNNEQFF	TGTGCCAGCAGCCAAGGGGACAGGGTAAACAATGAGCAGTTCTTC
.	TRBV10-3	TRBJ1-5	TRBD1	CAITDRVGQPQHF	TGTGCCATCACTGACAGGGTGGGACAGCCCCAGCATTTT
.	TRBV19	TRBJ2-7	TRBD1	CASSMKRGTGVPYEQYF	TGTGCCAGTAGTATGAAAAGAGGGACAGGGGTCCCTTACGAGCAGTACTTC
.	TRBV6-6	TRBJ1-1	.	CASSYRDTEAFF	TGTGCCAGCAGTTACAGGGACACTGAAGCTTTCTTT
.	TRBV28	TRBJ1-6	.	CASSRHDTNNSPLHF	TGTGCCAGCAGCCGCCACGACACAAATAATTCACCCCTCCACTTT
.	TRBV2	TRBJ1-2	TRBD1	CASNEGDRVASGYTF	TGTGCCAGCAACGAGGGGGACAGGGTCGCTAGTGGCTACACCTTC
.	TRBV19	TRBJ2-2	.	CASSIRGDTGELFF	TGTGCCAGTAGTATACGAGGGGACACCGGGGAGCTGTTTTTT
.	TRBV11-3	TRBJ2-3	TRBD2	CASSLGLAGATDTQYF	TGTGCCAGCAGCTTGGGACTAGCGGGAGCCACAGATACGCAGTATTTT
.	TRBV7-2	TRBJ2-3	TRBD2	CASSLEGRGSTDTQYF	TGTGCCAGCAGCTTAGAGGGGCGGGGGTCCACAGATACGCAGTATTTT
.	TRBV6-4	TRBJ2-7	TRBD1	CASSDSPGQGLGEQYF	TGTGCCAGCAGTGACTCGCCGGGACAGGGGCTAGGCGAGCAGTACTTC
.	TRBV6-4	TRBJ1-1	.	CASSATGYTEAFF	TGTGCCAGCAGTGCTACAGGGTACACTGAAGCTTTCTTT
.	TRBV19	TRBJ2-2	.	CASIDDWTQNTGELFF	TGTGCCAGTATCGATGACTGGACTCAGAACACCGGGGAGCTGTTTTTT
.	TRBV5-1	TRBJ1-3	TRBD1	CASSLGDRVRDTIYF	TGCGCCAGCAGCTTGGGGGACAGGGTGAGAGACACCATATATTTT
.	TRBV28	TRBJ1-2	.	CASSPPQNYGYTF	TGTGCCAGCAGTCCCCCCCAAAACTATGGCTACACCTTC
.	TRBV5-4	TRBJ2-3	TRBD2	CASSLAASGGVTDTQYF	TGTGCCAGCAGCTTGGCCGCTAGCGGGGGGGTCACAGATACGCAGTATTTT
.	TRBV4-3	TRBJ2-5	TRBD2	CASSQDLLAGGSWWETQYF	TGCGCCAGCAGCCAAGATCTGCTAGCGGGGGGGTCCTGGTGGGAGACCCAGTACTTC